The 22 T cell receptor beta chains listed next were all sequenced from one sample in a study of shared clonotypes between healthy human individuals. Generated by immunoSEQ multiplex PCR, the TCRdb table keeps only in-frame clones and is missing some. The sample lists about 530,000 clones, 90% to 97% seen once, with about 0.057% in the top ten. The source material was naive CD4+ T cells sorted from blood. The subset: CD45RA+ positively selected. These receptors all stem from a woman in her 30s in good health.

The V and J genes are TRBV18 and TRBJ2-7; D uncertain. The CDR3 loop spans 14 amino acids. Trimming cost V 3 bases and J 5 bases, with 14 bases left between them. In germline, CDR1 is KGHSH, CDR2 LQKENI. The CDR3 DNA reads TGTGCCAGCTCACCCCTTCATGGCGAAGACGAGCAGTACTTC. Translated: CASSPLHGEDEQYF. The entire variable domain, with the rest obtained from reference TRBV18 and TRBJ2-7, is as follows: NAGVMQNPRHLVRRRGQEARLRCSPMKGHSHVYWYRQLPEEGLKFMVYLQKENIIDESGMPKERFSAEFPKEGPSILRIQQVVRGDSAAYFCASSPLHGEDEQYFGPGTRLTVT.

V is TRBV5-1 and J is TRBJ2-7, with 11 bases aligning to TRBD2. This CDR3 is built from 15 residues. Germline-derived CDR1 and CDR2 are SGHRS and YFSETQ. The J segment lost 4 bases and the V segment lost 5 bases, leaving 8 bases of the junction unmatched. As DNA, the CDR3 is TGCGCCAGCAGGTCAACTAGCGGGAGTTTATACGAGCAGTACTTC. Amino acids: CASRSTSGSLYEQYF.

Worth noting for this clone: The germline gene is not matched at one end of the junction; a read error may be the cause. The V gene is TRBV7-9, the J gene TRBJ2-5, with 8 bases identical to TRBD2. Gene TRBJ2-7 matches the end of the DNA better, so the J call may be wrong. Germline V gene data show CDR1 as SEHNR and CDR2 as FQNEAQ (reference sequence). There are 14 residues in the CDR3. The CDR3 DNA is TGTGCCAGCAGCCTAGCGGGCACGCCTCGCGAGCAGTACTTC. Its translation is CASSLAGTPREQYF.

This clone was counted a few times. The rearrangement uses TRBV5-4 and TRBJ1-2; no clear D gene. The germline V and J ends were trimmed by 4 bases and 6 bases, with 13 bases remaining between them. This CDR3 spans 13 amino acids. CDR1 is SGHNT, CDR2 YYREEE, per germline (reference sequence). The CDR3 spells CASSQTASDGYTF. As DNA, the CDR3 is TGTGCCAGCAGCCAGACTGCTTCTGATGGCTACACCTTC.

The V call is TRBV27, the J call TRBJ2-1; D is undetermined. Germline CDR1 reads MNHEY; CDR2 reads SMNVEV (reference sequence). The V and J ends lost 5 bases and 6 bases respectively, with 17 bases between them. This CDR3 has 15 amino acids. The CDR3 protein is CASSAALDGFNEQFF. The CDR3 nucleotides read TGTGCCAGCAGTGCAGCATTGGACGGTTTCAATGAGCAGTTCTTC.

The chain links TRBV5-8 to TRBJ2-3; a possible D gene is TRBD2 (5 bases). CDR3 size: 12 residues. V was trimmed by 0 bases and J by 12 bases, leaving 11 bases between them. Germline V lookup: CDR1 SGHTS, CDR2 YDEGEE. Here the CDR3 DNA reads TGTGCCAGCAGCTTGGAGGGAGTTCTCCAGTATTTT. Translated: CASSLEGVLQYF.

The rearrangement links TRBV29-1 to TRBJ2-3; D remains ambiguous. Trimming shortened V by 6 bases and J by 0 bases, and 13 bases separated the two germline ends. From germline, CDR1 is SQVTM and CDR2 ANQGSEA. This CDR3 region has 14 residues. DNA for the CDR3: TGCAGCGTGGCTGGCAGCCGGAGCACAGATACGCAGTATTTT. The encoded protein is CSVAGSRSTDTQYF.

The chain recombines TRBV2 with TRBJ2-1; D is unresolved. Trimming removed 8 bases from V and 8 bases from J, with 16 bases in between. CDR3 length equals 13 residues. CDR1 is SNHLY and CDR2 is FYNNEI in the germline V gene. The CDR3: CASRLLPVDEQFF. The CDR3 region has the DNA TGTGCCAGCCGTCTCCTCCCTGTCGATGAGCAGTTCTTC.

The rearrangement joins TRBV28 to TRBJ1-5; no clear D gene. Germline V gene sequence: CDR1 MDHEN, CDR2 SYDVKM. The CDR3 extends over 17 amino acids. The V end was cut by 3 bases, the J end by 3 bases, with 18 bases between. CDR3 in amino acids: CASSFDGPYRPNQPQHF. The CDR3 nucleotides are TGTGCCAGCAGTTTCGACGGTCCCTATAGGCCCAATCAGCCCCAGCATTTT.

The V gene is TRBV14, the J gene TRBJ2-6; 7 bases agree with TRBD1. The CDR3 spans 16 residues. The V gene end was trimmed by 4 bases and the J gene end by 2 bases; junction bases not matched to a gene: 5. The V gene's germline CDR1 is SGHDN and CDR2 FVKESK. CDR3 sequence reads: CASSPHRGTGANVLTF. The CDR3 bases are TGTGCCAGCAGCCCCCACAGGGGTACTGGGGCCAACGTCCTGACTTTC.

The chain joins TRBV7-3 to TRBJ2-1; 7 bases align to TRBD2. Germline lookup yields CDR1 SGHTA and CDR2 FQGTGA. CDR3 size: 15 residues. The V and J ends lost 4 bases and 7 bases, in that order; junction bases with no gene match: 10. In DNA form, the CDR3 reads TGTGCCAGCAGCTCCGGAGGGCTAGCGGTTAATGAGCAGTTCTTC. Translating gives CASSSGGLAVNEQFF. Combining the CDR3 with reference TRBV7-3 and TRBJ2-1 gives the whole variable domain GAGVSQTPSNKVTEKGKYVELRCDPISGHTALYWYRQSLGQGPEFLIYFQGTGAADDSGLPNDRFFAVRPEGSVSTLKIQRTERGDSAVYLCASSSGGLAVNEQFFGPGTRLTVL.

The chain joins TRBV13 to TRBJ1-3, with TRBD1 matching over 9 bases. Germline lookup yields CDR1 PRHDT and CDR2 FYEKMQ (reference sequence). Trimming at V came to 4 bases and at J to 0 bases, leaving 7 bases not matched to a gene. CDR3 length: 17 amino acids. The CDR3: CASSSGQGHSSGNTIYF. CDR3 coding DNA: TGTGCCAGCAGCTCGGGACAGGGACACAGCTCTGGAAACACCATATATTTT.

The CDR3 region is CASSLGVAGGDNEQFF. Written as DNA, the CDR3 is TGTGCCAGCAGCTTAGGCGTGGCGGGAGGAGACAATGAGCAGTTCTTC. This sequence joins TRBV7-8 and TRBJ2-1; 8 bases line up with TRBD2. Trimming took 1 base from V and 5 from J; bases not matched to a gene: 7. Looked up from germline, CDR1 is SGHVS and CDR2 is FQNEAQ. This CDR3 has 16 amino acids.

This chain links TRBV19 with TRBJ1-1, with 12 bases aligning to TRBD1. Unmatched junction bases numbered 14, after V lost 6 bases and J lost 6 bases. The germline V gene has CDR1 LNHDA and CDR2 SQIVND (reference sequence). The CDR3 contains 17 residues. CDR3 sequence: CASRPGTGGSLIPEAFF. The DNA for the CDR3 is TGTGCCAGTAGACCGGGGACAGGGGGCTCGTTGATACCTGAAGCTTTCTTT. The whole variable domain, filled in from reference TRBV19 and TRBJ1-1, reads DGGITQSPKYLFRKEGQNVTLSCEQNLNHDAMYWYRQDPGQGLRLIYYSQIVNDFQKGDIAEGYSVSREKKESFPLTVTSAQKNPTAFYLCASRPGTGGSLIPEAFFGQGTRLTVV.

The CDR3 bases are TGTGCCAGCAGCCCTACTAGCGGGGCGAACACCGGGGAGCTGTTTTTT. Translating it yields CASSPTSGANTGELFF. This chain joins TRBV9 and TRBJ2-2; TRBD2 aligns across 10 bases. Germline lookup yields CDR1 SGDLS and CDR2 YYNGEE. The CDR3 is 16 amino acids. The V segment lost 4 bases and the J segment 0 bases; nucleotides outside the gene matches: 3.

The CDR3 DNA is TGCGCCAGCAGTGTAGCAGGGGCAAATAATTCACCCCTCCACTTT. Amino acids: CASSVAGANNSPLHF. This sequence joins TRBV10-2 and TRBJ1-6; D possibly corresponds to TRBD1 (6 bases). CDR1 WSHSY and CDR2 SAAADI come from the germline V gene. This CDR3 has 15 residues. Trimming removed 4 bases at V and 5 bases at J, with 12 bases between.

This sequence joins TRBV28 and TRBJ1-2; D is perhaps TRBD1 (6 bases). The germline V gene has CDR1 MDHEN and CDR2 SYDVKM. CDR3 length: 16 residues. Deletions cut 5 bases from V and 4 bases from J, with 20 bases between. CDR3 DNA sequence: TGTGCCAGCAGTCCCTCACTCGGGGGGCGCGCCTATGGCTACACCTTC. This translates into CASSPSLGGRAYGYTF.

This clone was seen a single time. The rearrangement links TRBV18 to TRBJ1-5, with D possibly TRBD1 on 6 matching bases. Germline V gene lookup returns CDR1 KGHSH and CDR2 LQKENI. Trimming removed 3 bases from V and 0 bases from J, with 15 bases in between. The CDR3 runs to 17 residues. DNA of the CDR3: TGTGCCAGCTCACCTCTGACAGGACTTAGTAGCAATCAGCCCCAGCATTTT. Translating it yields CASSPLTGLSSNQPQHF.

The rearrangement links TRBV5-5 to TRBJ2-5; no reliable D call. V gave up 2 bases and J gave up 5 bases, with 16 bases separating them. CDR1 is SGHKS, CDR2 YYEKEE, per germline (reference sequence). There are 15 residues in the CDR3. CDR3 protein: CASSFYGSLPETQYF. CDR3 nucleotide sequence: TGTGCCAGCAGCTTTTACGGTTCGTTGCCGGAGACCCAGTACTTC.

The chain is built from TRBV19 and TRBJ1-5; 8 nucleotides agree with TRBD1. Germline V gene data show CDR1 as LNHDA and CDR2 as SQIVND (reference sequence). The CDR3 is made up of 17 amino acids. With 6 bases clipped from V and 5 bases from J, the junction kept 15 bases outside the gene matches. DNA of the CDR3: TGTGCCAGTAGGGGAGGACAGGGAACAGGCTGGGATCAGCCCCAGCATTTT. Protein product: CASRGGQGTGWDQPQHF.

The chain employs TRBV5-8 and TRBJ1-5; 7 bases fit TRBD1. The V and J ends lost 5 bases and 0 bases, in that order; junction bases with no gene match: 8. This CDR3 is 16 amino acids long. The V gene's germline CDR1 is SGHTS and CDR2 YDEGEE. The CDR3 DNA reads TGTGCCAGCAGGCGAAAGGGGGCCATTAGCAATCAGCCCCAGCATTTT. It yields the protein CASRRKGAISNQPQHF.

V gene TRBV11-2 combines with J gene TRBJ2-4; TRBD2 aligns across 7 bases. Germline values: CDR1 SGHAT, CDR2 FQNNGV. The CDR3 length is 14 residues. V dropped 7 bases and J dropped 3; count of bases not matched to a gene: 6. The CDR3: CASNRREGKNIQYF. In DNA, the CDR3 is TGTGCCAGCAACCGCAGGGAGGGCAAAAACATTCAGTACTTC.